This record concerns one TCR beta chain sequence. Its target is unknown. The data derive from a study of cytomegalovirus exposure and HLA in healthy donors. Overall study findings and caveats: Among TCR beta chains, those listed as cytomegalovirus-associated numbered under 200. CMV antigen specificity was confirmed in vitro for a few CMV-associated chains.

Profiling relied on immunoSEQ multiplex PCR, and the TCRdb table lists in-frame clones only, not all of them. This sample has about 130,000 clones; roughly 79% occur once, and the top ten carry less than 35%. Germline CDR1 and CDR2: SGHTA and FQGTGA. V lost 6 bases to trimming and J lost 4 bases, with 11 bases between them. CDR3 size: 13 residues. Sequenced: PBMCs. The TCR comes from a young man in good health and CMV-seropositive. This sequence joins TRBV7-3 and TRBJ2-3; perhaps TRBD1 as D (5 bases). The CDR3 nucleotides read TGTGCCAGCAGTAGTACAGGAGCAGATACGCAGTATTTT. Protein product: CASSSTGADTQYF.